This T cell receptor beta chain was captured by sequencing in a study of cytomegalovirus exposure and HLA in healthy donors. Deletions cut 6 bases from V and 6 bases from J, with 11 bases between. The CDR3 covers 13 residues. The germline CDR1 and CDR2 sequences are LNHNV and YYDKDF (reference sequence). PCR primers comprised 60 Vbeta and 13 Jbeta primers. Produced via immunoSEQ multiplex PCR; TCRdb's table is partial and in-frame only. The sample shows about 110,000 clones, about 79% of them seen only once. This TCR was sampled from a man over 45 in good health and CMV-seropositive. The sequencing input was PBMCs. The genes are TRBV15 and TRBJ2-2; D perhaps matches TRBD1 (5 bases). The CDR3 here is CATRGLEAGELFF. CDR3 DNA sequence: TGTGCCACCAGGGGGCTCGAGGCCGGGGAGCTGTTTTTT.